The source of this TCR beta chain is a study of blood T cell repertoires in COVID-19. Background on the study: Whether acute or convalescent, the COVID-19 samples came from the United States, Italy and Spain. The analysed material was cDNA or gDNA that came from T cells, B-cell-depleted T cells, or PBMCs.

Germline V gene lookup returns CDR1 SGHTA and CDR2 FQGNSA. The CDR3 is 14 residues long. Trimming took 7 bases from V and 5 from J, leaving 17 bases between them. Authors' analysis steps: From reference gene primer amplification, estimates of nucleated cell counts were derived. TCRdb keeps only in-frame clones here, not all; method: immunoSEQ multiplex PCR. The DNA gave D and trimming, while V, J and clone size come from that table. The repertoire holds some 130,000 clones, around 85% seen once, with approximately 4.3% in the top ten. The origin of this receptor is a human donor in a cohort sampled during active COVID-19. The sequenced sample was peripheral blood. This chain links TRBV7-2 with TRBJ1-1, with D unclear. The CDR3 DNA sequence: TGTGCCAGCACCGCCCCGGGCTCGGGGACTGAAGCTTTCTTT. Translating gives CASTAPGSGTEAFF.